These T cell receptor beta chains were read from a single sample in a study of control samples from healthy donors and cancer patients. Assay: immunoSEQ multiplex PCR; the TCRdb copy retains only in-frame clones and omits some. The table has about 30,000 clones, roughly nine tenths seen once; the top ten hold about an eighth. Sequencing used PBMCs. The receptors shown here come from a middle-aged man with lung cancer. The CDR3 runs from the conserved cysteine through the conserved F or W. A D gene is named only where the DNA matches it firmly. Only part of the rows carry a size: once, few, many, or a class if the clone is expanded.

>NA|TRBV6-5|NA|TRBJ1-6
TGTGCCAGCAGCCGGGTACAGGAATCTAATTCACCCCTCCACTTT
CASSRVQESNSPLHF
>NA|TRBV5-4|NA|TRBJ1-2
TGTGCCAGCAGCTTGGAGGGGCGCGGGAAAGGCTACACCTTC
CASSLEGRGKGYTF
>NA|TRBV7-6|NA|TRBJ1-4
TGTGCCAGCAGCTCTATGGAATGGGGAGTGGTGACATTCAATGAAAAACTGTTTTTT
CASSSMEWGVVTFNEKLFF
>NA|TRBV7-2|NA|TRBJ2-7
TGTGCCAGCAGCCCGGGTCCTTCCTACGAGCAGTACTTC
CASSPGPSYEQYF
>NA|TRBV5-1|TRBD1|TRBJ2-3
TGCGCCAGCAGCCCCGGGACAGTTACGCAGTATTTT
CASSPGTVTQYF
>NA|TRBV18|TRBD1|TRBJ2-1
TGTGCCAGCTCAGGACAGGGGAGGGATGAGCAGTTCTTC
CASSGQGRDEQFF
>NA|TRBV27|NA|TRBJ1-1
TGTGCCAGCAGACCGGGACCGAGTTGGAACACTGAAGCTTTCTTT
CASRPGPSWNTEAFF
>NA|TRBV5-1|TRBD1|TRBJ2-7
TGCGCCAGCAGCAACCGGGACAGCTCCTACGAGCAGTACTTC
CASSNRDSSYEQYF
>NA|TRBV19|NA|TRBJ2-7
TGTGCCAGTAGTAATAAGGGTCTGGGCTCCTACGAGCAGTACTTC
CASSNKGLGSYEQYF
>NA|TRBV27|NA|TRBJ2-7
TGTGCCAGCGGACTACTTAGCGTAGGTGAGCAGTACTTC
CASGLLSVGEQYF
>NA|TRBV7-2|NA|TRBJ2-5
TGTGCCAGCAGCTTAGGACTAGGGTACGAGACCCAGTACTTC
CASSLGLGYETQYF
>NA|TRBV9|NA|TRBJ2-1
TGTGCCAGCAGCGTAGGAAGTAGATCTACAGTGAATGAGCAGTTCTTC
CASSVGSRSTVNEQFF
>NA|TRBV25-1|TRBD1|TRBJ1-6
TGTGCCAGCAGAGCCGGGACAGTGATTTCACCCCTCCACTTT
CASRAGTVISPLHF
>NA|TRBV7-8|NA|TRBJ1-1
TGTGCCAGCAGCTCCCTCGGTAGTCTATCTGAAGCTTTCTTT
CASSSLGSLSEAFF
>NA|TRBV7-8|TRBD2|TRBJ2-5
TGTGCCAGCAGCTTAGGAGGACTAGCGGGGGTCCAAGAGACCCAGTACTTC
CASSLGGLAGVQETQYF
>NA|TRBV7-6|NA|TRBJ2-4
TGTGCCAGCAGCTTAGATCAGGGAACGAAGGACATTCAGTACTTC
CASSLDQGTKDIQYF
>NA|TRBV5-8|TRBD2|TRBJ2-3
TGTGCCAGCAGCTCACGGACTAGCTGGCAGTATTTT
CASSSRTSWQYF
>NA|TRBV18|TRBD1|TRBJ2-5
TGTGCCAGCTCACCACCGACAGGGCTAGAGACCCAGTACTTC
CASSPPTGLETQYF
>once|TRBV7-2|TRBD1|TRBJ1-6
TGTGCCAGCAGCGAACAGGGGAATAATTCACCCCTCCACTTT
CASSEQGNNSPLHF
>NA|TRBV6-2/TRBV6-3|NA|TRBJ2-2
TGTGCCAGCAGTCGACCGGGACTCTCAAAGGGGGAGCTGTTTTTT
CASSRPGLSKGELFF
>NA|TRBV7-9|NA|TRBJ1-2
TGTGCCAGCAGCTTCGGGGGGCTCGGCTATGGCTACACCTTC
CASSFGGLGYGYTF
>NA|TRBV9|TRBD2|TRBJ2-1
TGTGCCAGCAGCGAGAGTCGGGGACTAGCAGGTGATGAGCAGTTCTTC
CASSESRGLAGDEQFF
>NA|TRBV9|NA|TRBJ2-2
TGTGCCAGCAGCGTTTCCCCGGACACCGGGGAGCTGTTTTTT
CASSVSPDTGELFF
>NA|TRBV5-1|TRBD2|TRBJ2-3
TGCGCCAGCAGCTCAGGTAGCGGGGGTTCCCACACAGATACGCAGTATTTT
CASSSGSGGSHTDTQYF
>NA|TRBV5-4|TRBD1|TRBJ1-1
TGTGCCAGCAGCTGGGGGACAGGGGGAACTGAAGCTTTCTTT
CASSWGTGGTEAFF
>once|TRBV5-5|NA|TRBJ1-5
TGTGCCAGCAGCCCTGGCAGGCCGAGTGGCAATCAGCCCCAGCATTTT
CASSPGRPSGNQPQHF
>NA|TRBV14|TRBD1|TRBJ1-6
TGTGCCAGCAGCCAAGCAGGGGGCAATTCACCCCTCCACTTT
CASSQAGGNSPLHF
>NA|TRBV6-2/TRBV6-3|NA|TRBJ2-1
TGTGCCAGCAGTTACCCCTCGTCCCAGGGTTTGAGCTCCTACAATGAGCAGTTCTTC
CASSYPSSQGLSSYNEQFF
>NA|TRBV15|NA|TRBJ1-6
TGTGCCACCAGCAGAGATCTCAGGGATTATAATTCACCCCTCCACTTT
CATSRDLRDYNSPLHF
>NA|TRBV6-2/TRBV6-3|NA|TRBJ2-1
TGTGCCAGCAGCCGGTCCTACAATGAGCAGTTCTTC
CASSRSYNEQFF
>NA|TRBV15|NA|TRBJ1-1
TGTGCCACCAGCGCCAGACAGACCGTGAACACTGAAGCTTTCTTT
CATSARQTVNTEAFF
>NA|TRBV12-3/TRBV12-4|NA|TRBJ1-1
TGTGCCAGCAGTTTAAGGATGAACACTGAAGCTTTCTTT
CASSLRMNTEAFF
>NA|TRBV6-2/TRBV6-3|NA|TRBJ1-1
TGTGCCAGCAGTCCCGGGAGGAACACTGAAGCTTTCTTT
CASSPGRNTEAFF
>NA|TRBV30|NA|TRBJ1-1
TGTGCCTGGAGCCGAACTAGGGGACAGAACACTGAAGCTTTCTTT
CAWSRTRGQNTEAFF
>NA|TRBV19|TRBD1|TRBJ2-7
TGTGCCAGTAGTGATCGAACCGGGACAGGGAACTACGAGCAGTACTTC
CASSDRTGTGNYEQYF
>NA|TRBV11-1|TRBD1|TRBJ2-5
TGTGCCAGCAGCCTCACAGGGGCGCAAGAGACCCAGTACTTC
CASSLTGAQETQYF
>NA|TRBV7-6|NA|TRBJ2-5
TGTGCCAGCAGCTCAATCCCACAAGAGACCCAGTACTTC
CASSSIPQETQYF
>NA|TRBV6-5|NA|TRBJ1-6
TGTGCCAGCAGTTTATATAATTCACCCCTCCACTTT
CASSLYNSPLHF
>NA|TRBV3-1/TRBV3-2|NA|TRBJ2-4
TGTGCCAGCAGCCAGGCAGGTGGGAACATTCAGTACTTC
CASSQAGGNIQYF
>NA|TRBV19|NA|TRBJ1-1
TGTGCCAGTAGTATACGGTCAGCGATTGAAGCTTTCTTT
CASSIRSAIEAFF
>few|TRBV7-9|NA|TRBJ1-2
TGTGCCAGCAGCTTCGGTGGGGTTCGGCATGGCTACACCTTC
CASSFGGVRHGYTF
>NA|TRBV7-3|NA|TRBJ1-1
TGTGCCAGCGGAAGACAGACTAACACTGAAGCTTTCTTT
CASGRQTNTEAFF
>NA|TRBV4-1|NA|TRBJ2-2
TGCGCCAGCAGCCAAGATCCTCGACGTCGGAGCGCCGGGGAGCTGTTTTTT
CASSQDPRRRSAGELFF
>NA|TRBV7-8|NA|TRBJ2-3
TGTGCCAGCAGCTCGGGTAGCGGTACGAGCACAGATACGCAGTATTTT
CASSSGSGTSTDTQYF
>NA|TRBV5-6|TRBD1|TRBJ2-7
TGTGCCAGCAGCTCCGGGACAGGAGCCTACGAGCAGTACTTC
CASSSGTGAYEQYF
>NA|TRBV12-3/TRBV12-4|NA|TRBJ1-3
TGTGCCAGCAGCCGGCACAGTGGAGGCACCATATATTTT
CASSRHSGGTIYF
>few|TRBV6-4|NA|TRBJ1-5
TGTGCCAGCAGTGACAACAGTCCGACTGTCCTAGATCAGCCCCAGCATTTT
CASSDNSPTVLDQPQHF
>NA|TRBV7-9|NA|TRBJ2-7
TGTGCCAGCAGCTCCTACGAGCAGTACTTC
CASSSYEQYF
>NA|TRBV27|NA|TRBJ2-7
TGTGCCAGCAGTCTTACCTGGGACGTGGGGGAGTACTTC
CASSLTWDVGEYF